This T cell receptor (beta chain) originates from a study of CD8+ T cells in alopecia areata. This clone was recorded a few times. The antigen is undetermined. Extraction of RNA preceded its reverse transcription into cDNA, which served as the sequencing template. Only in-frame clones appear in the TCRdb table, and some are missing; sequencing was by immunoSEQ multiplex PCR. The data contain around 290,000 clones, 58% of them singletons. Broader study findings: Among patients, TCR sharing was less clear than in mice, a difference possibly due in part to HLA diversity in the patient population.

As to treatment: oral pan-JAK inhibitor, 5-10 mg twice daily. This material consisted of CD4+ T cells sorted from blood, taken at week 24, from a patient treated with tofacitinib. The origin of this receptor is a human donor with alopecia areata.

CDR3 sequence reads: CSVMETYLRTGNTEAFF. Here the CDR3 DNA reads TGCAGCGTCATGGAAACGTACCTTCGGACAGGGAACACTGAAGCTTTCTTT. The V call is TRBV29-1, the J call TRBJ1-1; 7 nucleotides match TRBD1. The J segment lost 1 base and the V segment lost 6 bases, leaving 17 bases of the junction unmatched. The CDR3 sequence is 17 residues long. Germline V CDR1 and CDR2: SQVTM, ANQGSEA.